What follows are 20 T cell receptor beta chains derived from one specimen sequenced in a study of cytomegalovirus exposure and HLA in healthy donors. The PCR was carried out with 60 Vbeta primers and 13 Jbeta primers. The repertoire was sequenced with immunoSEQ multiplex PCR; TCRdb's copy has only in-frame clones and lacks some. The sample includes some 150,000 clones, roughly 79% seen only once; the top ten take 1.3%. Sequencing was performed on PBMCs. The receptors were sampled from a woman in her 50s in good health and CMV-seronegative.

The V call is TRBV10-1, the J call TRBJ2-3; 8 nucleotides agree with TRBD2. Unmatched junction bases numbered 6, after V lost 1 base and J lost 6 bases. Germline V gives CDR1 WNHNN, CDR2 SYGVQD (reference sequence). This CDR3 is built from 15 residues. CDR3 in amino acids: CASSEFAGGADTQYF. CDR3 bases: TGCGCCAGCAGTGAGTTCGCGGGGGGAGCTGATACGCAGTATTTT.

The genes are TRBV5-1 and TRBJ1-2; maybe TRBD1 (5 bases). CDR1 is SGHRS and CDR2 is YFSETQ in the germline V gene. This CDR3 region has 14 residues. Trimming took 5 bases from V and 0 from J, leaving 11 bases between them. This chain's CDR3 is CASRRDGSNYGYTF. The CDR3, as DNA: TGCGCCAGCAGGCGGGACGGATCTAACTATGGCTACACCTTC. The whole variable domain, filled in from reference TRBV5-1 and TRBJ1-2, reads KAGVTQTPRYLIKTRGQQVTLSCSPISGHRSVSWYQQTPGQGLQFLFEYFSETQRNKGNFPGRFSGRQFSNSRSEMNVSTLELGDSALYLCASRRDGSNYGYTFGSGTRLTVV.

This clone was counted only a few times. The chain has TRBV6-4 and TRBJ1-6; D gene ambiguous. Germline V gene data show CDR1 as MRHNA and CDR2 as SNTAGT. The CDR3 extends over 17 amino acids. Trimming removed 0 bases at V and 10 bases at J, with 19 bases between. The CDR3, as DNA: TGTGCCAGCAGTGACTCGAGTTCGGCGGAGGATGGGTCACCCCTCCACTTT. The encoded protein is CASSDSSSAEDGSPLHF.

The chain has TRBV14 and TRBJ2-7, with 7 bases fitting TRBD2. The CDR3 extends over 12 amino acids. V gave up 4 bases and J gave up 4 bases; unmatched junction bases: 1. Germline CDR1 and CDR2: SGHDN and FVKESK. The CDR3 here is CASSPGGYEQYF. Here the CDR3 DNA reads TGTGCCAGCAGCCCCGGGGGGTACGAGCAGTACTTC.

V is TRBV11-1 and J is TRBJ1-5; the D gene is possibly TRBD1 (5 bases). The CDR3 is 14 residues long. Germline loops: CDR1 SGHAT, CDR2 FQDESV (reference sequence). V was trimmed by 5 bases and J by 2 bases, leaving 10 bases between them. The CDR3 protein is CASSAGTGNQPQHF. The DNA for the CDR3 is TGTGCCAGCAGCGCGGGGACGGGCAATCAGCCCCAGCATTTT.

V and J are TRBV5-6 and TRBJ1-1; D unclear. The V gene's germline CDR1 is SGHDT and CDR2 YYEEEE. The CDR3 runs 15 residues. V was clipped by 0 bases and J by 0 bases, with 9 bases between them. The CDR3: CASSLVSPMNTEAFF. DNA for the CDR3: TGTGCCAGCAGCTTGGTATCTCCTATGAACACTGAAGCTTTCTTT.

CDR3 sequence: CASSVEAGGQGYEQYF. The CDR3 DNA reads as TGTGCCAGCAGCGTAGAAGCAGGGGGGCAGGGCTACGAGCAGTACTTC. The genes are TRBV9 and TRBJ2-7, with D maybe TRBD1 (7 bases). Germline assignment: CDR1 SGDLS and CDR2 YYNGEE. This CDR3 comprises 16 residues. The germline V and J ends were trimmed by 0 bases and 3 bases, with 16 bases remaining between them.

This clone has a handful of counts. The V call is TRBV7-2, the J call TRBJ1-5; D unresolved. The germline V and J ends were trimmed by 0 bases and 4 bases, with 10 bases remaining between them. From germline, CDR1 is SGHTA and CDR2 FQGNSA. The CDR3 runs to 15 residues. CDR3 in amino acids: CASSLALRENQPQHF. As DNA, the CDR3 is TGTGCCAGCAGCTTAGCGCTAAGGGAGAATCAGCCCCAGCATTTT.

This chain joins TRBV4-1 and TRBJ1-3, with 8 bases lining up with TRBD1. Trimming removed 4 bases from V and 5 bases from J; junction bases left unmatched: 4. The CDR3 length is 14 residues. Germline V gene lookup returns CDR1 MGHRA and CDR2 YSYEKL. As DNA, the CDR3 is TGCGCCAGCAGCCCGGACAGGGTGAGAAACACCATATATTTT. It translates to CASSPDRVRNTIYF.

This chain links TRBV7-8 with TRBJ2-1; weak D call: TRBD1 (6 bases). V dropped 4 bases and J dropped 5 bases, with 12 bases sitting between them. CDR1 is SGHVS, CDR2 FQNEAQ, per germline. The CDR3 has 14 amino acids. DNA for the CDR3: TGTGCCAGCAGCTACCGGGACACGAACAATGAGCAGTTCTTC. It yields the protein CASSYRDTNNEQFF.

This clone has just a few counts. V is TRBV7-2 and J is TRBJ1-1; D gene ambiguous. Deletions cut 1 base from V and 10 bases from J, with 13 bases between. Looked up from germline, CDR1 is SGHTA and CDR2 is FQGNSA. The CDR3 spans 13 residues. CDR3 in DNA: TGTGCCAGCAGCTTAGTGTATTTCGAGGGAGCTTTCTTT. Amino acids: CASSLVYFEGAFF.

V gene TRBV28 combines with J gene TRBJ2-1, with 8 bases matching TRBD2. Germline CDR1 reads MDHEN; CDR2 reads SYDVKM. The CDR3 is made up of 13 amino acids. Unmatched junction bases numbered 3, after V lost 2 bases and J lost 9 bases. The CDR3 here is CASSLGAGVEQFF. The CDR3 DNA follows: TGTGCCAGCAGTTTAGGAGCGGGAGTTGAGCAGTTCTTC. The entire variable domain, with the rest obtained from reference TRBV28 and TRBJ2-1, is as follows: DVKVTQSSRYLVKRTGEKVFLECVQDMDHENMFWYRQDPGLGLRLIYFSYDVKMKEKGDIPEGYSVSREKKERFSLILESASTNQTSMYLCASSLGAGVEQFFGPGTRLTVL.

The chain carries TRBV9 and TRBJ2-7; 11 bases match TRBD2. The CDR3 is 19 residues long. Losses at the gene ends were 4 bases for V and 0 bases for J; bases not matched to a gene: 15. CDR1 and CDR2 (germline): SGDLS, YYNGEE. CDR3 protein: CASSTGLAGYSPTSYEQYF. CDR3 in DNA: TGTGCCAGCAGCACCGGACTAGCGGGTTATTCCCCGACCTCCTACGAGCAGTACTTC.

CDR3 DNA sequence: TGTGCCAGCAGCCCCCAGGGGGCAAAGAATTCACCCCTCCACTTT. Translation gives CASSPQGAKNSPLHF. The chain recombines TRBV11-2 with TRBJ1-6, with 8 bases lining up with TRBD1. Trimming at V came to 5 bases and at J to 7 bases, leaving 7 bases not matched to a gene. This CDR3 contains 15 residues. Per the germline V gene, CDR1 is SGHAT and CDR2 is FQNNGV.

The chain couples TRBV7-2 to TRBJ2-1; 7 bases match TRBD2. The junction had 2 bases not matched to a gene; V was cut back by 2 bases and J by 4 bases. The CDR3 sequence is 14 residues long. CDR1 and CDR2 (germline): SGHTA, FQGNSA. CDR3 residues: CASSLRREYNEQFF. The DNA of the CDR3 is TGTGCCAGCAGCTTAAGGCGGGAGTACAATGAGCAGTTCTTC.

This clone appeared once. This chain joins TRBV7-3 and TRBJ1-2; maybe TRBD1 (6 bases). The CDR3 has 13 residues. Germline assignment: CDR1 SGHTA and CDR2 FQGTGA. Trimming removed 5 bases from V and 2 bases from J, with 9 bases in between. CDR3 sequence: CASSQGQNYGYTF. DNA for the CDR3: TGTGCCAGCAGCCAAGGACAGAACTATGGCTACACCTTC. Full variable domain (missing parts from reference TRBV7-3 and TRBJ1-2): GAGVSQTPSNKVTEKGKYVELRCDPISGHTALYWYRQSLGQGPEFLIYFQGTGAADDSGLPNDRFFAVRPEGSVSTLKIQRTERGDSAVYLCASSQGQNYGYTFGSGTRLTVV.

In this sample, this clone turned up once. The chain employs TRBV12-5 and TRBJ1-1; D remains ambiguous. Trimming stripped 3 bases from V and 5 bases from J, with 10 bases between. The CDR3 runs to 13 residues. Germline V gene lookup returns CDR1 LGHNT and CDR2 FRNRAP. The CDR3 DNA reads TGTGCTAGTGGTTTAGAAGCGAGGACTGAAGCTTTCTTT. This gives the protein CASGLEARTEAFF.

CDR3 residues: CASSFQGHYEQYF. In nucleotides, the CDR3 is TGTGCCAGCAGCTTCCAGGGACACTACGAGCAGTACTTC. V is TRBV11-3 and J is TRBJ2-7; D is possibly TRBD1 (6 bases). The CDR3 is made up of 13 amino acids. Germline V CDR1 and CDR2: SGHNT, YENEEA. V was pared by 3 bases and J by 3 bases, with 9 bases between.

This clone was counted only a few times. V is TRBV7-9 and J is TRBJ2-3; 7 positions match TRBD2. The germline V gene encodes CDR1 SEHNR and CDR2 FQNEAQ (reference sequence). With 5 bases clipped from V and 2 bases from J, the junction kept 13 bases outside the gene matches. The length of the CDR3 is 17 residues. The CDR3 DNA sequence: TGTGCCAGCAGCGCTCTTGAGAGCGGGGCCTCCACAGATACGCAGTATTTT. This translates into CASSALESGASTDTQYF.

CDR3 sequence (DNA): TGTGCCAGCAGTACTCGGACAGCGTATGGCTACACCTTC. It encodes CASSTRTAYGYTF. The chain joins TRBV28 to TRBJ1-2, with D possibly matching TRBD1 (6 bases). Per the germline V gene, CDR1 is MDHEN and CDR2 is SYDVKM. Trimming took off 5 bases at V and 5 bases at J, with 12 bases between the two ends. There are 13 residues in the CDR3.